This TCR beta chain was captured by sequencing in a study of regulatory T cells in long-lasting Graves disease. Study-wide points: Owing to a sample size that was small, accuracy may have been reduced. New patients shared fewer public clonotypes (966) than persistent patients did (roughly 2,500).

In its sample, this clonotype was seen a few times. Its antigen remains unidentified. The CDR3 has 20 residues. Trimming took off 3 bases at V and 0 bases at J, with 21 bases between the two ends. Germline CDR1 SGHTA, CDR2 FQGNSA. Time point noted: persistent/refractory GD, antithyroid drugs over 5 years with positive TRAb. RNA extracted from PBMCs served as the sequencing template. Arm-PCR of CDR3 regions and iRepertoire HTBI primers were the basis on which TCR beta libraries were built. Original methodology: Identified across the samples were over 50 TRBV segments and over twelve TRBJ segments. TCRdb fed the multiplex PCR reads into MiXCR, producing one record per CDR3 protein. For this entry, the V and J calls and clone size follow TCRdb and not the study's own pipeline. The table shows hundreds of thousands of distinct CDR3 sequences, with around 21% occurring only once.

The sequence came from a female donor with Graves disease. The genes are TRBV7-2 and TRBJ1-6, with D possibly matching TRBD1 (5 bases). This sample comprised peripheral blood mononuclear cells (PBMCs), obtained when the disease was refractory, from a patient treated with antithyroid drugs. The CDR3 region has the DNA TGTGCCAGCAGCTTCACCTCCTTTAGACAGACGAGCTCCTATAATTCACCCCTCCACTTT. Protein product: CASSFTSFRQTSSYNSPLHF.